This is a list of T cell receptor beta chains from one sample in a study of OX40 agonist ivuxolimab in advanced cancers. Sequencing used immunoSEQ multiplex PCR; TCRdb keeps in-frame clones, though not all of them. The repertoire holds fewer than 120,000 clones, roughly 89% seen once, with about 0.25% in the top ten. This sample comprised CD4+ or CD8+ T cells sorted from blood, obtained in a trial of the OX40 agonist ivuxolimab. These receptors all come from an adult with an advanced solid tumor such as melanoma, head and neck, liver or kidney cancer. The CDR3 runs from the conserved cysteine through the conserved F or W. A D gene is named only where the DNA matches it firmly. The listing skips clone size in some rows; elsewhere it reads once, few, many or a size class.

clone_size,v_call,j_call,d_call,cdr3_nt,cdr3_aa
-,TRBV19,TRBJ1-5,-,TGTGCCAGTAGTATGGCCTTTGGGGTAGATCGCAATCAGCCCCAGCATTTT,CASSMAFGVDRNQPQHF
-,TRBV4-1,TRBJ2-2,TRBD2,TGCGCCAGCAGCCACGGACTAGCGGGAGTCACCGGGGAGCTGTTTTTT,CASSHGLAGVTGELFF
-,TRBV28,TRBJ2-7,-,TGTGCCAGCGCGGGACAGACCTACGAGCAGTACTTC,CASAGQTYEQYF
-,TRBV30,TRBJ1-1,-,TGTGCCTGGGACGGGGGGAGCACTGAAGCTTTCTTT,CAWDGGSTEAFF
-,TRBV5-4,TRBJ2-5,-,TGTGCCAGCAGCAGGGGGGGAGGGGGCGAAGAGACCCAGTACTTC,CASSRGGGGEETQYF
-,TRBV19,TRBJ1-5,-,TGTGCCAGTAGTAGAGCAGGGACGCAGGGGAATCAGCCCCAGCATTTT,CASSRAGTQGNQPQHF
-,TRBV2,TRBJ1-5,-,TGTGCCAGCAGCCCCCGGGCGCCAAATCAGCCCCAGCATTTT,CASSPRAPNQPQHF
-,TRBV15,TRBJ1-1,-,TGTGCCACCAGCAGAGTAGGGAGGGGCACTGAAGCTTTCTTT,CATSRVGRGTEAFF
-,TRBV30,TRBJ2-2,TRBD1,TGTGCCTGGAGTGTAAATACAGGGGCCGGGGAGCTGTTTTTT,CAWSVNTGAGELFF
-,TRBV15,TRBJ1-1,-,TGTGCCACCAGCAGAGAAGGGAGCACTGAAGCTTTCTTT,CATSREGSTEAFF
-,TRBV6-5,TRBJ2-1,-,TGTGCCAGCAGTTACGCCCGGGAATACAATGAGCAGTTCTTC,CASSYAREYNEQFF
-,TRBV5-1,TRBJ2-7,TRBD1,TGCGCCAGCAGCTCCCCCGGACAGGGGGCCTACGAGCAGTACTTC,CASSSPGQGAYEQYF
-,TRBV30,TRBJ2-7,TRBD1,TGTGCCTGGAGTGCAAGAGGGACAGGGCAGTACTTC,CAWSARGTGQYF
-,TRBV7-3,TRBJ2-2,TRBD1,TGTGCCAGCAGCAGGGACAGGTTGAACGGGGAGCTGTTTTTT,CASSRDRLNGELFF
once,TRBV19,TRBJ2-3,-,TGTGCCAGTAGCGGCACCAGTGCAGATACGCAGTATTTT,CASSGTSADTQYF
-,TRBV28,TRBJ1-3,-,TGTGCCAGCAGTCTCAGGGGCTCTGGAAACACCATATATTTT,CASSLRGSGNTIYF
-,TRBV2,TRBJ1-5,-,TGTGCCAGCAGTGGGGGGTATCAGCCCCAGCATTTT,CASSGGYQPQHF
few,TRBV5-1,TRBJ1-6,-,TGCGCCAGCAGCAAAGACAGGAACTCACCCCTCCACTTT,CASSKDRNSPLHF
-,TRBV2,TRBJ1-2,-,TGTGCCAGCAGTGAATGGGGGGGATCTGGCTACACCTTC,CASSEWGGSGYTF
-,TRBV9,TRBJ2-5,-,TGTGCCAGCAGCGTAGGGGGGGAGACCCAGTACTTC,CASSVGGETQYF
-,TRBV9,TRBJ1-6,-,TGTGCCAGCAGCGGGGATGGAGACTACGGCTCACCCCTCCACTTT,CASSGDGDYGSPLHF
-,TRBV4-3,TRBJ1-6,-,TGCGCCAGCAGCCAAGAAAGGGGCCTCAATTCACCCCTCCACTTT,CASSQERGLNSPLHF
once,TRBV6-5,TRBJ1-2,-,TGTGCCAGCAGTTTAACAGCAGGCGGCTACACCTTC,CASSLTAGGYTF
once,TRBV7-9,TRBJ1-1,-,TGTGCCAGCAGCCTAAGCGGGGGCCGGGCCCACACTGAAGCTTTCTTT,CASSLSGGRAHTEAFF
once,TRBV5-6,TRBJ2-1,-,TGTGCCAGCAGCTTGTTCGAACTGGTCTACAATGAGCAGTTCTTC,CASSLFELVYNEQFF
-,TRBV7-6,TRBJ2-5,TRBD2,TGTGCCAGCAGCCCCCGGGGGGGGGAGACCCAGTACTTC,CASSPRGGETQYF
-,TRBV7-2,TRBJ2-5,TRBD1,TGTGCCAGCAGATCACAGGGGCTCCAAGAGACCCAGTACTTC,CASRSQGLQETQYF
-,TRBV7-9,TRBJ1-1,TRBD1,TGTGCCAGCAGCTTCCAATCAGGGGGCCTTACTGAAGCTTTCTTT,CASSFQSGGLTEAFF
-,TRBV7-9,TRBJ1-1,-,TGTGCCAGCAACCATGGAGGATTGAACACTGAAGCTTTCTTT,CASNHGGLNTEAFF
-,TRBV28,TRBJ1-5,TRBD1,TGTGCCAGCAGTCCTACCAGGGGGCGAGGCAATCAGCCCCAGCATTTT,CASSPTRGRGNQPQHF
-,TRBV6-5,TRBJ2-7,-,TGTGCCAGCAGTCCTCGACGGACAAATGCCTACGAGCAGTACTTC,CASSPRRTNAYEQYF
-,TRBV2,TRBJ2-7,TRBD2,TGTGCCAGCAGCTTGGGGGGGGGAGTCGCCTACGAGCAGTACTTC,CASSLGGGVAYEQYF
-,TRBV10-3,TRBJ1-2,TRBD1,TGTGCCATCAGTCCACCGGACAGGGTTTTTTCTGGCTACACCTTC,CAISPPDRVFSGYTF
-,TRBV5-1,TRBJ1-1,-,TGCGCCAGCAGCTTTAACGGGGGCACTGAAGCTTTCTTT,CASSFNGGTEAFF
-,TRBV7-9,TRBJ1-6,-,TGTGCCAGCAGCCCCGTAACGGGCAGACCTTATAATTCACCCCTCCACTTT,CASSPVTGRPYNSPLHF
few,TRBV7-9,TRBJ1-5,-,TGTGCCAGCAGCTCGGACACGGCCTATCAGCCCCAGCATTTT,CASSSDTAYQPQHF
-,TRBV15,TRBJ1-6,TRBD1,TGTGCCACCAGCAGAGGGACAGGGACATATAATTCACCCCTCCACTTT,CATSRGTGTYNSPLHF
-,TRBV7-2,TRBJ2-2,-,TGTGCCAGCAGTACCAAGTGGAACACCGGGGAGCTGTTTTTT,CASSTKWNTGELFF
-,TRBV5-4,TRBJ2-3,-,TGTGCCAGCAGCTTTGTCAGCGAAGATACGCAGTATTTT,CASSFVSEDTQYF
few,TRBV30,TRBJ1-5,-,TGTGCCTGGAGTAGGCAGCGGGATCAGCCCCAGCATTTT,CAWSRQRDQPQHF
-,TRBV10-1,TRBJ2-5,-,TGCGCCAGGCTGGGGGACTTTCCGAAGACCCAGTACTTC,CARLGDFPKTQYF
-,TRBV5-1,TRBJ1-1,-,TGCGCCAGCAGCACTGGCGGGGGCGAAAACACTGAAGCTTTCTTT,CASSTGGGENTEAFF
-,TRBV5-6,TRBJ2-1,-,TGTGCCAGCAGCTTGGCTGGGCCCGGGGAGCAGTTCTTC,CASSLAGPGEQFF
-,TRBV18,TRBJ1-5,-,TGTGCCAGCTCAGGCGGATGGGGCAATCAGCCCCAGCATTTT,CASSGGWGNQPQHF
-,TRBV10-3,TRBJ2-1,TRBD1,TGTGCCATCAGTCGACAGGGGGCTATAAGTGAGGGGGAGCAGTTCTTC,CAISRQGAISEGEQFF
-,TRBV7-3,TRBJ1-1,-,TGTGCCAGCAGCCCGGCGGGGCCGAACACTGAAGCTTTCTTT,CASSPAGPNTEAFF